The T cell receptor (beta chain) described here comes from a study of spatial heterogeneity in lung cancer. Turning to the study itself: For the average unique TCR and UMI combination, more than 9.5 occurrences appeared in raw reads.

This clonotype was observed a handful of times. No antigen is known for it. The time point was: sample taken at primary tumor resection. Tumor, nontumor lung or frozen PBMC supplied whole RNA that was sequenced unsorted. The donors comprised 60 to 85 untreated early-stage non-small cell lung cancer patients. The study's findings and limits: Expanded tumor TCRs that were ubiquitous appeared in blood more at resection than follow-up.

The CDR3 spans 15 residues. V lost 2 bases to trimming and J lost 8 bases, with 16 bases between them. Germline CDR1 MNHEY, CDR2 SVGEGT. In the library, each TCR cDNA molecule bore its own unique molecular identifier. Using its own MiXCR run on the 5' RACE reads, TCRdb lists one record per CDR3 protein. The profile shows about 92,000 distinct CDR3 sequences, 9.5% to 15% of them singletons. This chain links TRBV6-2 or TRBV6-3 with TRBJ2-1; D remains unclear. Sequencing was performed on PBMCs, taken at surgery. The sequence derives from a male donor with early-stage non-small cell lung cancer. CDR3 in amino acids: CASSYRASQGDEQFF. In DNA, the CDR3 is TGTGCCAGCAGTTACCGGGCATCCCAAGGTGATGAGCAGTTCTTC.